This TCR beta chain was obtained from a study of cytomegalovirus exposure and HLA in healthy donors. Study overall: A prior study identified 110 million or so unique TCR beta sequences from about 179 million T cells. Study results and caveats: Researchers catalogued some 160 TCR beta chains as cytomegalovirus-associated.

In the PCR, 60 Vbeta and 13 Jbeta primers were used. TCRdb keeps only in-frame clones here, not all; method: immunoSEQ multiplex PCR. The table includes 130,000 or so clones, approximately 84% detected once. In germline, CDR1 is SQVTM, CDR2 ANQGSEA. The CDR3 is 15 amino acids. Losses at the gene ends were 0 bases for V and 9 bases for J; bases not matched to a gene: 8. For this clone: Its antigen is not identified.

Specimen: PBMCs. The chain couples TRBV29-1 to TRBJ2-1, with 10 positions matching TRBD2. The receptor was isolated from a woman under 30 in good health and CMV-seronegative. The chain's CDR3 is CSVEDSGRRSGEQFF. In nucleotides, the CDR3 is TGCAGCGTTGAAGATAGCGGGAGGAGGTCGGGTGAGCAGTTCTTC.